Detailed here is one TCR beta chain. This clonotype was detected a few times. The specificity of this receptor is unknown. The record has no base qualities; no much larger clone is one base away. This entry comes from a study of T-cell memory formation after mild COVID-19 (dated by TCRdb to the early 2020s). Context from the whole study: Most TCR sequence clusters were specific to one of the two donors. Two young, previously healthy adult volunteers made up the cohort, one male and one female. In a couple of donors, T-cell clones that expanded and contracted after mild COVID-19 were tracked by sequencing TCRalpha and TCRbeta repertoires over time. What the authors observed across the whole study: The study included only a couple of mild cases, and larger cohorts that include severe cases with pre-infection samples were judged to be necessary. Clones contracting from day 15 to 85 had balanced CD4/CD8 phenotypes, while a second wave expanding from day 15 to 37 was biased towards CD4+. SARS-CoV-2 specificity was not confirmed for the second-wave clones peaking on day 37. Contracting CD4+ clones appeared mostly in the CM and EM memory subsets, whereas CD8+ clones were enriched in EMRA. Some responding clones were detected in pre-infection memory, suggesting pre-existing cross-reactive memory T cells joined the SARS-CoV-2 response.

Inclusive of the bounding cysteine and phenylalanine, the CDR3 is 16 residues long. Only CDR3 DNA remains: 48 bases, in frame from the first base. Reading the germline V gene (reference sequence) gives CDR1 DFQATT and CDR2 SNEGSKA. Ends trimmed: V by 0 bases, J by 1 base; bases unmatched to a gene: 6. Ficoll-Paque density gradient centrifugation was the method used to isolate PBMCs. TCRdb names Illumina NovaSeq 6000 as the instrument used. TCRalpha and TCRbeta cDNA libraries were built by 5'RACE with constant-segment primers, adding sample barcodes and unique molecular identifiers. RNA was extracted from every sample with Trizol reagent. Library amplification was performed in two PCR steps, and a second sample barcode and Illumina TruSeq adapters were introduced in the second step. Sequencing of the libraries was done on an Illumina NovaSeq, producing 2 x 150 bp paired-end reads. The study's own analysis went as follows. With migec v1.2.7, reads were demultiplexed and then collapsed into UMI-guided consensus sequences. Using mixcr v2.1.11, UMI consensuses were aligned to TRA and TRB V and J templates and then assembled into clonotypes. Clonotypes were classified as expanded or contracted when called significant by both edgeR and NoisET, with noise models trained on biological replicates. For edgeR calls, the thresholds were a false discovery rate-adjusted p below 0.01 and a log2 fold-change of 1. As an exploratory analysis of dynamics, max-normalized trajectories of the 1000 most abundant clonotypes were examined by PCA with hierarchical clustering. Separately sequenced CD4+ and CD8+ repertoires were used to assign the CD4 or CD8 phenotype of responding clones. TCRdb's own reprocessing of the public reads used fastp at Q25 and MiXCR and kept productive beta chains. Under each unique CDR3 protein, matching rows form one entry showing the most common genes and DNA. The V and J calls come from TCRdb's annotation, not from the publication. The sample table contains 280,000 or so distinct CDR3 sequences; only one count was recorded for under 20% of them. The ten top clones hold more than 20% of the sample.

Sequencing was performed on PBMCs or a T cell subset sorted from them (not recorded which). The chain uses TRBV20-1 and TRBJ2-5; TRBD2 fits 9 bases in the junction. The receptor was isolated from a man aged 18 to 30 who had mild COVID-19 (a few samples of this study predate the infection). The sample titles of this study are shuffled in the database, so cell type and time point are left out; the donor was told from shared clones. For the CDR3, the sequence is CSARDVVSGGQETQYF. The nucleotides read TGCAGTGCTAGAGATGTCGTTAGCGGGGGCCAAGAGACCCAGTACTTC.